The clone carrying this TCR beta chain was counted at least ten times. Its antigen is currently unknown. The sample is drawn from a study of neurological immune-mediated disorders. Over 170 million TCR-beta sequences from 15-18 subjects came out of each sequencing run. A single record per CDR3 protein comes from TCRdb applying MiXCR to the 5' RACE reads. The sample consists of 65,000 to 90,000 distinct CDR3 sequences, 9% to 12% of them appearing once. Study outcomes and limitations: Expanded clones shared no identical CDR3 amino acid sequences across subjects, which suggested private TCR-beta repertoires in all groups.

With 5 bases clipped from V and 0 bases from J, the junction kept 17 bases outside the gene matches. Germline V gene lookup returns CDR1 MDHEN and CDR2 SYDVKM. The CDR3 is made up of 20 amino acids. Unsorted libraries used 2 million PBMCs kept at -80 degrees C. Sequenced input: PBMCs. This receptor was identified in a middle-aged man in good health. The chain links TRBV28 to TRBJ2-4, with 9 nucleotides matching TRBD1. CDR3 amino acids: CASSPLTGGVKVLAKNIQYF. The CDR3 DNA sequence: TGTGCCAGCAGTCCTTTAACAGGGGGCGTTAAGGTTCTAGCCAAAAACATTCAGTACTTC.